The rows below give T cell receptor beta chains drawn from one sample of a study of control samples from healthy donors and cancer patients. This table comes from immunoSEQ multiplex PCR, and its TCRdb copy is limited to in-frame clones, with some not included. The table has 85,000 to 90,000 clones, about 89% seen once; the top ten hold roughly 20%. Sequenced: blood. Receptor source: a young man in good health. The CDR3 runs from the conserved cysteine through the conserved F or W. D genes are given only for firm matches. Rows give clone size only sometimes, using once, few, many, or a class for an expanded clone.

J: TRBJ1-5; size: -; V: TRBV7-2; D: -; DNA: TGTGCCAGCAGCTTAAGGTCAGGACAGCCCCAGCATTTT; CDR3: CASSLRSGQPQHF
J: TRBJ2-3; size: -; V: TRBV4-1; D: TRBD1; DNA: TGCGCCAGCAGCCAAGAGAGAGGGGGCAACCAAGATACGCAGTATTTT; CDR3: CASSQERGGNQDTQYF
J: TRBJ2-7; size: -; V: TRBV19; D: -; DNA: TGTGCCAGTAGTATACTCGCCGGCGGCAGGGAGCAGTACTTC; CDR3: CASSILAGGREQYF
J: TRBJ2-7; size: -; V: TRBV6-5; D: -; DNA: TGTGCCAGCAGCCATCTAGAGGGAGTCACCTACGAGCAGTACTTC; CDR3: CASSHLEGVTYEQYF
J: TRBJ1-1; size: -; V: TRBV5-8; D: -; DNA: TGTGCCAGCAGCTTGGCCGCCGGTCCGAACACTGAAGCTTTCTTT; CDR3: CASSLAAGPNTEAFF
J: TRBJ1-5; size: -; V: TRBV5-1; D: TRBD1; DNA: TGCGCCAGCAGCTTGGGGGACGGGACAGGAATTAGCAATCAGCCCCAGCATTTT; CDR3: CASSLGDGTGISNQPQHF
J: TRBJ1-4; size: -; V: TRBV6-5; D: TRBD1; DNA: TGTGCCAGCAGTTACACCTCGGGACAGGGGGAAAAACTGTTTTTT; CDR3: CASSYTSGQGEKLFF
J: TRBJ1-4; size: -; V: TRBV6-5; D: -; DNA: TGTGCCAGCAGTTCGGGAGGCACTAATGAAAAACTGTTTTTT; CDR3: CASSSGGTNEKLFF
J: TRBJ1-2; size: -; V: TRBV7-9; D: -; DNA: TGTGCCAGCAGCCAAGAGGGTCCGGTCAGGGAGTACGGCTACACCTTC; CDR3: CASSQEGPVREYGYTF
J: TRBJ1-2; size: -; V: TRBV25-1; D: -; DNA: TGTGCCAGCAGTGAGTCGGGCTACTATGGCTACACCTTC; CDR3: CASSESGYYGYTF
J: TRBJ2-7; size: few; V: TRBV7-9; D: -; DNA: TGTGCCAGCAGCTTTGAGGGGATGGTGTCCTACGAGCAGTACTTC; CDR3: CASSFEGMVSYEQYF
J: TRBJ2-5; size: -; V: TRBV3-1/TRBV3-2; D: -; DNA: TGTGCCAGCAGCCAAGATGGGGGTCAGGTATCAGAGACCCAGTACTTC; CDR3: CASSQDGGQVSETQYF
J: TRBJ2-1; size: -; V: TRBV5-4; D: -; DNA: TGTGCCAGCAGCCTGGTCCCCACAGAATACAATGAGCAGTTCTTC; CDR3: CASSLVPTEYNEQFF
J: TRBJ1-2; size: -; V: TRBV29-1; D: -; DNA: TGCAGCGTTGAAGGGTCAGGGTTTAGCTATGGCTACACCTTC; CDR3: CSVEGSGFSYGYTF
J: TRBJ2-3; size: -; V: TRBV18; D: TRBD2; DNA: TGTGCCAGCTCACCCCGGACTAGCGGGGGCCGGTCTAGCACAGATACGCAGTATTTT; CDR3: CASSPRTSGGRSSTDTQYF
J: TRBJ2-7; size: -; V: TRBV27; D: TRBD1; DNA: TGTGCCAGCGGACAGGGTCCCTCCTACGAGCAGTACTTC; CDR3: CASGQGPSYEQYF